This T cell receptor beta chain was recorded in a study of blood T cell repertoires in COVID-19. As for the study in general: Collection of acute and convalescent COVID-19 samples took place in the United States, Italy and Spain. The cDNA or gDNA used as material had been derived from T cells, B-cell-depleted T cells, or PBMCs.

How the authors handled the data: For nucleated cells, counts were estimated from reference gene primer amplification. Assay used: immunoSEQ multiplex PCR; TCRdb lists only in-frame clones, some missing. Clonal size and the V and J genes are those of that table, whereas D and trimming came from the DNA. The sample contains approximately 470,000 clones, 80% to 90% of which appear only once. This clone was seen only a few times. The CDR3 has 12 amino acids. From germline, CDR1 is SNHLY and CDR2 FYNNEI. V was clipped by 3 bases and J by 6 bases, with 8 bases between them. Source material: peripheral blood. The sequence was collected from a human donor in a cohort sampled during active COVID-19. This rearrangement joins TRBV2 to TRBJ1-2; D uncertain. The CDR3 reads CASSERTDGYTF. For the CDR3, the DNA is TGTGCCAGCAGTGAGAGAACCGATGGCTACACCTTC.